This T cell receptor (beta chain) was identified in a study of CD8 T cells in Susac syndrome. V was trimmed by 3 bases and J by 5 bases, leaving 8 bases between them. Germline V CDR1 and CDR2: SGHDN, FVKESK. The CDR3 totals 13 residues. The RNA input was 0.5 to 1 ug, and it was reverse transcribed with random hexamers. TCRdb called the immunoSEQ multiplex PCR reads again in MiXCR, with one record for every CDR3 protein. Of 65,000 to 80,000 distinct CDR3 sequences in the sample, more than 85% are singletons; the top ten hold around 0.5%. V and J are TRBV14 and TRBJ2-1, with unresolved D. What was sequenced was CD8+ T cells from PBMCs. This clonotype was obtained from a human donor with multiple sclerosis. The CDR3 bases are TGTGCCAGCAGCCATCCCGCCCACAATGAGCAGTTCTTC. This codes for CASSHPAHNEQFF.